A selection of T cell receptor beta chains follows, all from one sample in a study of cytomegalovirus exposure and HLA in healthy donors. The data were produced by immunoSEQ multiplex PCR, yet TCRdb's version contains in-frame clones alone and is incomplete. In the table there are approximately 210,000 clones, approximately 85% of which are singletons. The sample consisted of PBMCs. These receptors were taken from a young man in good health and CMV-seronegative. Both conserved end residues are part of each CDR3. Fields, in order: CDR3 length, clone size, V gene, D gene, J gene, CDR3 protein, CDR3 DNA. D genes are given only for firm matches. Not all rows give a size; the values are once, few, many and, for expanded clones, a class.

18	few	TRBV4-3	.	TRBJ1-1	CASSQDFWSPAKNTEAFF	TGCGCCAGCAGCCAAGATTTTTGGAGCCCTGCCAAGAACACTGAAGCTTTCTTT
15	.	TRBV18	TRBD1	TRBJ1-2	CASSPTTGEYYGYTF	TGTGCCAGCTCACCAACGACAGGGGAATACTATGGCTACACCTTC
12	.	TRBV30	TRBD1	TRBJ1-2	CAWSRQGYGYTF	TGTGCCTGGAGTCGACAGGGCTATGGCTACACCTTC
15	.	TRBV29-1	.	TRBJ1-6	CSVSMSTGINSPLHF	TGCAGCGTTTCTATGTCTACAGGGATCAATTCACCCCTCCACTTT
14	.	TRBV28	.	TRBJ1-1	CASTRRGPGTEAFF	TGTGCCAGCACCCGGCGGGGTCCGGGGACTGAAGCTTTCTTT
16	.	TRBV7-8	TRBD2	TRBJ2-7	CASSLVGGTSTYEQYF	TGTGCCAGCAGCTTAGTTGGGGGGACTAGCACCTACGAGCAGTACTTC
19	few	TRBV7-2	.	TRBJ2-3	CASSLVGGLLLGGTDTQYF	TGTGCCAGCAGCTTAGTCGGGGGTCTACTCCTTGGGGGCACAGATACGCAGTATTTT
12	.	TRBV28	.	TRBJ2-7	CASSNREYEQYF	TGTGCCAGCAGCAACAGGGAATACGAGCAGTACTTC
14	.	TRBV9	.	TRBJ2-3	CASSVRTNTDTQYF	TGTGCCAGCAGCGTACGCACTAACACAGATACGCAGTATTTT
15	.	TRBV7-9	TRBD2	TRBJ2-5	CASSSGLAYLETQYF	TGTGCCAGCAGCTCGGGACTAGCCTATCTAGAGACCCAGTACTTC
14	.	TRBV7-9	TRBD1	TRBJ1-2	CASSLNSGGYGYTF	TGTGCCAGCAGCTTAAACTCAGGGGGCTATGGCTACACCTTC
14	.	TRBV11-1	.	TRBJ2-1	CASSLGGSYNEQFF	TGTGCCAGCAGCCTGGGGGGCTCCTACAATGAGCAGTTCTTC
18	.	TRBV4-3	TRBD2	TRBJ2-4	CASSQELAGGLAKNIQYF	TGCGCCAGCAGCCAAGAGTTAGCGGGAGGGCTAGCCAAAAACATTCAGTACTTC
15	.	TRBV5-4	TRBD2	TRBJ2-3	CASSLLAGGPDTQYF	TGTGCCAGCAGCTTGCTAGCGGGGGGGCCGGATACGCAGTATTTT